The rows below give T cell receptor beta chains drawn from one sample of a study of T cells in Graves' hyperthyroidism and ophthalmopathy. TCRdb re-called the multiplex PCR reads with MiXCR, one entry per CDR3 protein. The table lists a few hundred thousand distinct CDR3 sequences, around 16% of them singletons, with roughly 3.3% in the top ten. What was sequenced was blood. Receptors originate from a woman in her forties with Graves' ophthalmopathy. Both conserved end residues are part of each CDR3. Each record gives: V gene, CDR3 length, J gene, CDR3 protein.

V: TRBV15; length: 16; J: TRBJ2-1; CDR3: CATSRPGTSGGDEQFF
V: TRBV27; length: 15; J: TRBJ2-1; CDR3: CASSLARTGYNEQFF
V: TRBV12-3/TRBV12-4; length: 14; J: TRBJ2-1; CDR3: CASSLARALDEQFF
V: TRBV7-9; length: 14; J: TRBJ2-1; CDR3: CASSQGADYNEQFF
V: TRBV27; length: 14; J: TRBJ2-1; CDR3: CASKRLVEFNEQFF
V: TRBV7-9; length: 15; J: TRBJ2-1; CDR3: CASTRLATTSNEQFF
V: TRBV6-1; length: 11; J: TRBJ1-1; CDR3: CASRAVGEAFF
V: TRBV2; length: 17; J: TRBJ2-2; CDR3: CASSTKAGGSNTGELFF
V: TRBV5-1; length: 13; J: TRBJ1-3; CDR3: CASRAPSGNTIYF
V: TRBV20-1; length: 14; J: TRBJ2-7; CDR3: CSARRTKGPVEQYF
V: TRBV29-1; length: 13; J: TRBJ2-1; CDR3: CSVVLASYNEQFF
V: TRBV2; length: 13; J: TRBJ2-5; CDR3: CASSRQGRETQYF
V: TRBV3-1; length: 13; J: TRBJ2-7; CDR3: CASSLLVSHEQYF
V: TRBV6-2/TRBV6-3; length: 17; J: TRBJ2-3; CDR3: CASRDSTSGGAEDTQYF
V: TRBV6-1; length: 14; J: TRBJ1-3; CDR3: CASRKPGAGNTIYF
V: TRBV30; length: 12; J: TRBJ1-2; CDR3: CAWVQGAGGYTF
V: TRBV20-1; length: 12; J: TRBJ2-3; CDR3: CSIITSGDTQYF
V: TRBV18; length: 16; J: TRBJ1-1; CDR3: CASSPSSGTGNTEAFF
V: TRBV2; length: 15; J: TRBJ2-2; CDR3: CASSGEGSNTGELFF
V: TRBV18; length: 15; J: TRBJ2-7; CDR3: CASSPPDKSSYEQYF
V: TRBV5-1; length: 15; J: TRBJ2-2; CDR3: CASCWDQPYTGELFF
V: TRBV30; length: 14; J: TRBJ2-3; CDR3: CAWSQDASTDTQYF
V: TRBV30; length: 15; J: TRBJ2-2; CDR3: CAWRRDSINTGELFF
V: TRBV7-9; length: 14; J: TRBJ1-3; CDR3: CASSLTGGENTIYF
V: TRBV28; length: 15; J: TRBJ2-7; CDR3: CASSPPTSETYEQYF
V: TRBV7-2; length: 14; J: TRBJ1-5; CDR3: CASSFGALDQPQHF
V: TRBV11-2; length: 15; J: TRBJ2-7; CDR3: CASSLDGVPAYEQYF
V: TRBV10-3; length: 15; J: TRBJ2-3; CDR3: CAINGQDRGADTQYF
V: TRBV11-1; length: 14; J: TRBJ1-1; CDR3: CASLKGQGWTEAFF
V: TRBV18; length: 14; J: TRBJ2-1; CDR3: CASTPGLAADEQFF
V: TRBV24-1; length: 14; J: TRBJ1-2; CDR3: CATSDLSGRYGYTF
V: TRBV20-1; length: 15; J: TRBJ1-3; CDR3: CSAPTGHLSGNTIYF
V: TRBV20-1; length: 14; J: TRBJ2-3; CDR3: CSARGRSGTDTQYF
V: TRBV7-2; length: 16; J: TRBJ2-1; CDR3: CASSLALTPRHNEQFF
V: TRBV6-2/TRBV6-3; length: 14; J: TRBJ1-3; CDR3: CASSDDRSGNTIYF
V: TRBV2; length: 13; J: TRBJ2-1; CDR3: CASRLAVYNEQFF
V: TRBV5-1; length: 14; J: TRBJ2-7; CDR3: CASSPGQQYGEQYF
V: TRBV12-3/TRBV12-4; length: 15; J: TRBJ2-1; CDR3: CASSPGTGWFDEQFF
V: TRBV20-1; length: 12; J: TRBJ2-7; CDR3: CSARQASYEQYF
V: TRBV3-1; length: 15; J: TRBJ2-7; CDR3: CAPRGFRTGGDEQYF
V: TRBV2; length: 14; J: TRBJ2-1; CDR3: CASSAREGYNEQFF
V: TRBV12-3/TRBV12-4; length: 14; J: TRBJ1-1; CDR3: CASSYGVGNTEAFF
V: TRBV6-1; length: 14; J: TRBJ2-1; CDR3: CASSPREGLNEQFF
V: TRBV6-1; length: 17; J: TRBJ2-3; CDR3: CASSQRGTRPDTDTQYF
V: TRBV2; length: 15; J: TRBJ2-7; CDR3: CASSETRDYSYEQYF
V: TRBV7-2; length: 15; J: TRBJ2-7; CDR3: CASSLMAGEGYEQYF
V: TRBV27; length: 19; J: TRBJ1-1; CDR3: CASSPNRSKTGQGNTEAFF
V: TRBV18; length: 15; J: TRBJ2-3; CDR3: CGSSPQGAGRDTQYF
V: TRBV10-2; length: 12; J: TRBJ2-1; CDR3: CASSEPGGEQFF
V: TRBV7-9; length: 18; J: TRBJ2-1; CDR3: CASSLASGGAGATNEQFF
V: TRBV20-1; length: 12; J: TRBJ2-3; CDR3: CASAEVTDTQYF
V: TRBV5-1; length: 13; J: TRBJ1-2; CDR3: CASSPDRANGYTF
V: TRBV20-1; length: 13; J: TRBJ2-7; CDR3: CSGATGVVDEQYF
V: TRBV9; length: 14; J: TRBJ1-2; CDR3: CASSAQEGNYGYTF
V: TRBV10-2; length: 14; J: TRBJ2-5; CDR3: CASRQSVAGETQYF